One T cell receptor beta chain is described in this entry. Its cognate antigen is unknown. This record belongs to a study of T cell repertoires in cytomegalovirus infection. Across the whole study: Recently identified HLA-C-restricted CMV epitopes were used, and well-studied HLA-B-restricted CMV epitopes were used as well.

TCRdb passed the reads through MiXCR, listing each CDR3 protein once. The sample lists fewer than 1,000,000 distinct CDR3 sequences, around 32% occurring once. General study results and limits: Across the ex vivo response, the dominant clonotypes were HLA-C-restricted CMV-specific TCR beta clonotypes. CMV carriers having the relevant HLA were flagged by cumulative public TCR beta family frequency.

The source material was cultured CD8+ T cells from PBMCs, sampled from culture after CMV antigen stimulation. The TCR originated in a human donor in good health (CMV status not recorded). Some clones in this sample may be carry-over from other donors' samples.

CDR3 in amino acids: CASSEARDHRDTQYF. CDR3 DNA: TGTGCCAGCAGTGAAGCGCGGGACCACAGGGATACGCAGTATTTT. This sequence joins TRBV2 and TRBJ2-3, with D possibly matching TRBD2 (6 bases). The ends were cut back, 0 bases at V and 6 bases at J, with 13 bases in the middle. CDR1 is SNHLY and CDR2 is FYNNEI in the germline V gene. The CDR3 contains 15 residues.